One sample yielded the 9 T cell receptor beta chains listed below, sequenced in a study of siplizumab effects on memory and regulatory T cells (dated by TCRdb to the late 2010s). The library came from the immunoSEQ multiplex PCR assay. The table was pulled from immuneACCESS by TCRdb, which kept in-frame rearrangements only. Such tables lose some clones; where checked, under half of the loss comes from unresolved V genes, and the rest has no known cause. This sample has about 27,000 clones in its table, and around 84% of those were observed once. The ten most abundant clones make up about 25% of the sample. Sequenced: memory CD4+ T cells sorted from blood. The intended sense of this specimen's cell subset or site label: unstimulated CD4+ memory T cells. Source of these receptors: a human donor in good health.

The rearrangement uses TRBV2 and TRBJ2-7; 10 nucleotides agree with TRBD2. V gave up 4 bases and J gave up 5 bases; unmatched junction bases: 8. This CDR3 is 15 amino acids long. The V gene's germline CDR1 is SNHLY and CDR2 FYNNEI. The CDR3, as DNA: TGTGCCAGCAGTGGGCAGCGGGAGGGCCGCAACGAGCAGTACTTC. Translated, it gives CASSGQREGRNEQYF.

This sequence joins TRBV30 and TRBJ1-2; maybe TRBD1 (5 bases). Trimming removed 2 bases from V and 1 base from J, with 14 bases in between. CDR1 and CDR2 (germline): GTSNPN, SVGIG (reference sequence). The CDR3 spans 15 residues. CDR3 nucleotide sequence: TGTGCCTGGAGTCACGAGGGGACCCTTAACTATGGCTACACCTTC. Translated: CAWSHEGTLNYGYTF. The full variable domain, completed using reference TRBV30 and TRBJ1-2, is SQTIHQWPATLVQPVGSPLSLECTVEGTSNPNLYWYRQAAGRGLQLLFYSVGIGQISSEVPQNLSASRPQDRQFILSSKKLLLSDSGFYLCAWSHEGTLNYGYTFGSGTRLTVV.

This chain connects TRBV6-4 to TRBJ2-7; 10 bases match TRBD1. J lost 4 bases, V lost 6 bases, and 6 bases had no gene match. This CDR3 comprises 14 residues. CDR1 and CDR2 from the germline V gene are MRHNA and SNTAGT. As DNA, the CDR3 is TGTGCCAGCAGGACCGGGACAGGGGCGTACGAGCAGTACTTC. Protein: CASRTGTGAYEQYF.

V is TRBV30 and J is TRBJ1-1; D gene ambiguous. V lost 3 bases to trimming and J lost 2 bases, with 4 bases between them. Germline lookup yields CDR1 GTSNPN and CDR2 SVGIG (reference sequence). CDR3 length equals 11 residues. CDR3 loop: CAWRDNTEAFF. CDR3 DNA sequence: TGTGCCTGGAGGGATAACACTGAAGCTTTCTTT. Supplemented by reference TRBV30 and TRBJ1-1, the full variable domain reads SQTIHQWPATLVQPVGSPLSLECTVEGTSNPNLYWYRQAAGRGLQLLFYSVGIGQISSEVPQNLSASRPQDRQFILSSKKLLLSDSGFYLCAWRDNTEAFFGQGTRLTVV.

The V and J genes are TRBV7-2 and TRBJ2-7; 14 bases line up with TRBD2. The CDR3 is 16 amino acids. The germline gives CDR1 SGHTA, CDR2 FQGNSA. V trimming: 5 bases; J trimming: 4 bases; junction bases outside the gene matches: 7. The CDR3 protein is CASSPGLAGALYEQYF. The DNA for the CDR3 is TGTGCCAGCAGCCCGGGACTAGCGGGAGCCTTATACGAGCAGTACTTC.

The rearrangement joins TRBV6-1 to TRBJ2-1, with 14 bases identical to TRBD2. The CDR3 has 17 amino acids. CDR1 is MNHNS and CDR2 is SASEGT in the germline V gene. The V and J ends lost 4 bases and 2 bases, in that order; junction bases with no gene match: 4. CDR3 amino acids: CASSGGLAGVPYNEQFF. The DNA for the CDR3 is TGTGCCAGCAGTGGGGGACTAGCGGGAGTCCCCTACAATGAGCAGTTCTTC.

This clone turned up a few times. The chain combines TRBV30 with TRBJ1-3; D perhaps matches TRBD1 (6 bases). The V gene's germline CDR1 is GTSNPN and CDR2 SVGIG (reference sequence). The CDR3 has 14 residues. V was pared by 1 base and J by 3 bases, with 10 bases between. The DNA of the CDR3 is TGTGCCTGGAGTGCTGGGGGCGTTGGAAACACCATATATTTT. Translating it yields CAWSAGGVGNTIYF.

This chain uses TRBV4-3 with TRBJ2-7; 9 bases align to TRBD2. The ends lost 2 bases at V and 2 bases at J; junction bases unmatched: 13. Germline loops: CDR1 LGHNA, CDR2 YSLEER. The CDR3 is made up of 18 amino acids. For the CDR3, the DNA is TGCGCCAGCAGCCAACAAAGGGAGGCTAGCGGGACTACCTACGAGCAGTACTTC. Amino acids: CASSQQREASGTTYEQYF.

The chain links TRBV12-5 to TRBJ1-2; D remains unclear. The V gene's germline CDR1 is LGHNT and CDR2 FRNRAP. The CDR3 is 15 residues long. V gave up 6 bases and J gave up 5 bases, with 19 bases separating them. CDR3 amino acids: CASGPTGSTQYGYTF. In DNA form, the CDR3 reads TGTGCTAGTGGGCCAACCGGATCCACTCAATATGGCTACACCTTC. Together with reference TRBV12-5 and TRBJ1-2, the CDR3 gives the full variable domain: DARVTQTPRHKVTEMGQEVTMRCQPILGHNTVFWYRQTMMQGLELLAYFRNRAPLDDSGMPKDRFSAEMPDATLATLKIQPSEPRDSAVYFCASGPTGSTQYGYTFGSGTRLTVV.